The text below deals with one TCR beta chain. Libraries were prepared by immunoSEQ multiplex PCR; TCRdb keeps only in-frame clonotypes and omits some of them. The profile covers around 250,000 clones, with just under 85% appearing a single time and 15% taken by the ten largest. The study recruited people aged about 18 to 95 years across about two dozen US areas. Two negative PCRs, clearance, or symptom resolution characterized the recovered Cohort 3 donors. This sample was taken from a study of blood T cell repertoires in COVID-19. About the study: Whether acute or convalescent, the COVID-19 samples came from the United States, Italy and Spain. Sources were T cells, B-cell-depleted T cells, or PBMCs; the material itself was cDNA or gDNA.

V dropped 2 bases and J dropped 3 bases, with 10 bases sitting between them. There are 14 residues in the CDR3. Sequencing used PBMCs or T cells enriched from blood (not recorded which). The sequence was obtained from a middle-aged man who had recovered from COVID-19. The chain has TRBV23-1 and TRBJ1-2; D is unresolved. TRBV23-1 qualifies as an ORF whose function is uncertain. CDR3 nucleotides: TGCGCCAGCAGTCAACCACAGAGGGACTATGGCTACACCTTC. Translated, it gives CASSQPQRDYGYTF.